Listed here are 27 T cell receptor beta chains from one sample, sequenced in a study of shared clonotypes between healthy human individuals. Here immunoSEQ multiplex PCR was the method, and the copy in TCRdb shows in-frame clones only, minus some. The repertoire holds millions of clones, with over 90% as singletons. The material sequenced was naive CD4+ T cells from PBMCs. Subset defined: CD45RA+ positively selected. These receptors were taken from a man in his late teens or twenties in good health. Some clones in this sample may be carry-over from other donors' samples.

The rearrangement joins TRBV19 to TRBJ1-5; unclear D gene. Trimming removed 5 bases at V and 9 bases at J, with 14 bases between. In germline, CDR1 is LNHDA, CDR2 SQIVND (reference sequence). The length of the CDR3 is 13 residues. The CDR3, as DNA: TGTGCCAGTAGTCCCGACTCGCCTCGGCCCCAGCATTTT. This gives the protein CASSPDSPRPQHF.

V usage is TRBV6-5 and J usage is TRBJ1-3; tentative D call: TRBD1 (5 bases). The V and J ends lost 5 bases and 2 bases respectively, with 7 bases between them. The CDR3 has 13 amino acids. Germline V gives CDR1 MNHEY, CDR2 SVGAGI. This CDR3 is CASSGGAGNTIYF. The CDR3 nucleotides are TGTGCCAGCAGTGGGGGAGCTGGAAACACCATATATTTT.

V and J are TRBV30 and TRBJ1-5; no firm D call. Germline CDR1 is GTSNPN and CDR2 is SVGIG (reference sequence). Trimming took off 0 bases at V and 0 bases at J, with 6 bases between the two ends. This CDR3 is built from 14 residues. The DNA for the CDR3 is TGTGCCTGGAGTGTCCGGGTTAGCAATCAGCCCCAGCATTTT. Its protein product is CAWSVRVSNQPQHF. Looking up the rest from reference TRBV30 and TRBJ1-5 gives the full variable domain: SQTIHQWPATLVQPVGSPLSLECTVEGTSNPNLYWYRQAAGRGLQLLFYSVGIGQISSEVPQNLSASRPQDRQFILSSKKLLLSDSGFYLCAWSVRVSNQPQHFGDGTRLSIL.

The chain employs TRBV28 and TRBJ2-1, with 8 positions matching TRBD1. CDR1 and CDR2 (germline): MDHEN, SYDVKM. The CDR3 length is 16 residues. The J segment lost 0 bases and the V segment lost 6 bases, leaving 7 bases of the junction unmatched. The CDR3 is CASSNPGTGSYNEQFF. The CDR3 region has the DNA TGTGCCAGCAGCAACCCAGGGACAGGCTCCTACAATGAGCAGTTCTTC.

This chain uses TRBV5-1 with TRBJ2-2; perhaps TRBD1 as D (6 bases). V was trimmed by 3 bases and J by 3 bases, leaving 12 bases between them. CDR1 is SGHRS, CDR2 YFSETQ, per germline. CDR3 length: 15 amino acids. The DNA of the CDR3 is TGCGCCAGCAGCTGCCTCAAGGGGGACACCGGGGAGCTGTTTTTT. Translating it yields CASSCLKGDTGELFF.

This chain connects TRBV18 to TRBJ2-1, with 11 bases that match TRBD1. Trimming removed 6 bases from V and 8 bases from J; junction bases left unmatched: 15. Germline CDR1 and CDR2: KGHSH and LQKENI. The CDR3 totals 17 residues. The CDR3, as DNA: TGTGCCAGCTCTCCGTCCGGACAGGGGGCGGGAGGCGATGAGCAGTTCTTC. Protein product: CASSPSGQGAGGDEQFF.

The count of this clone is one. This chain links TRBV2 with TRBJ1-4; 8 bases map to TRBD1. The CDR3 has 12 residues. J lost 16 bases, V lost 4 bases, and 8 bases had no gene match. Germline V gene lookup returns CDR1 SNHLY and CDR2 FYNNEI. The CDR3 loop reads CASSADRAKGFF. The CDR3 DNA reads TGTGCCAGCAGTGCGGACAGGGCAAAAGGGTTTTTT.

This clone was seen a single time. Other DNA sequences in this specimen translate into the identical CDR3. The chain's CDR3 is CASSAGTGTYEQYF. The CDR3 DNA sequence: TGTGCCAGCAGTGCCGGGACAGGAACCTACGAGCAGTACTTC. The rearrangement joins TRBV2 to TRBJ2-7, with 8 bases identical to TRBD1. Trimming at V came to 4 bases and at J to 2 bases, leaving 4 bases not matched to a gene. CDR3 length: 14 residues. Germline assignment: CDR1 SNHLY and CDR2 FYNNEI.

The chain combines TRBV5-4 with TRBJ2-4; no reliable D call. Trimming took off 4 bases at V and 9 bases at J, with 20 bases between the two ends. CDR3 length equals 15 residues. CDR1 and CDR2 (germline): SGHNT, YYREEE (reference sequence). The CDR3 region is CASSPDRSKHGIQYF. For the CDR3, the DNA is TGTGCCAGCAGCCCCGATCGATCCAAGCATGGCATTCAGTACTTC.

Regarding this clone: The sample holds other DNA sequences that translate to the same CDR3. This rearrangement joins TRBV18 to TRBJ1-1; D perhaps matches TRBD1 (6 bases). V was shortened by 3 bases and J by 2 bases, with 13 bases between the two germline ends. The germline V gene has CDR1 KGHSH and CDR2 LQKENI. The CDR3 runs to 15 residues. The CDR3 nucleotides are TGTGCCAGCTCACCCCCGAAGGGGGGAAACACTGAAGCTTTCTTT. This encodes CASSPPKGGNTEAFF. Based on the CDR3 plus reference TRBV18 and TRBJ1-1, the full variable domain is NAGVMQNPRHLVRRRGQEARLRCSPMKGHSHVYWYRQLPEEGLKFMVYLQKENIIDESGMPKERFSAEFPKEGPSILRIQQVVRGDSAAYFCASSPPKGGNTEAFFGQGTRLTVV.

This rearrangement joins TRBV30 to TRBJ2-3; 9 nucleotides match TRBD2. The trim removed 4 bases at V and 5 bases at J, leaving 10 bases unmatched. This CDR3 is 15 amino acids long. Germline values: CDR1 GTSNPN, CDR2 SVGIG (reference sequence). For the CDR3, the DNA is TGTGCCTGGACGGTCGCGGGAGGGCCGGGAGATACGCAGTATTTT. The encoded protein is CAWTVAGGPGDTQYF.

V is TRBV19 and J is TRBJ2-1, with D unclear. The germline CDR1 and CDR2 sequences are LNHDA and SQIVND (reference sequence). There are 14 residues in the CDR3. Trimming took off 7 bases at V and 3 bases at J, with 13 bases between the two ends. The CDR3 region has the DNA TGTGCCAGTAAACCTCCCGGTTACTACAATGAGCAGTTCTTC. It codes for CASKPPGYYNEQFF.

The V and J genes are TRBV28 and TRBJ2-7; D is ambiguous. The CDR3 runs to 15 residues. The ends were cut back, 4 bases at V and 5 bases at J, with 18 bases in the middle. The germline gives CDR1 MDHEN, CDR2 SYDVKM. CDR3 residues: CASSSLGRLVHEQYF. The CDR3 DNA is TGTGCCAGCAGTTCCCTGGGAAGGTTAGTGCACGAGCAGTACTTC.

The chain recombines TRBV28 with TRBJ2-1; D remains ambiguous. V was cut by 3 bases and J by 9 bases, with 15 bases left in between. The germline gives CDR1 MDHEN, CDR2 SYDVKM. This CDR3 has 14 amino acids. The CDR3 protein is CASSFGRLIGEQFF. The DNA of the CDR3 is TGTGCCAGCAGTTTTGGTCGGCTTATTGGTGAGCAGTTCTTC.

The CDR3 DNA follows: TGTGCCAGCAGTCGCCCCGGAGCTGATGGCTACACCTTC. It is translated as CASSRPGADGYTF. This chain links TRBV27 with TRBJ1-2; D not certain. Germline-derived CDR1 and CDR2 are MNHEY and SMNVEV (reference sequence). This CDR3 region has 13 residues. The V end was cut by 5 bases, the J end by 6 bases, with 13 bases between.

CDR3 loop: CASSPKLAGGYEQYF. DNA of the CDR3: TGTGCCAGCAGCCCCAAACTAGCGGGAGGATACGAGCAGTACTTC. J is TRBJ2-7 and V is TRBV4-2; 12 bases are shared with TRBD2. V was clipped by 4 bases and J by 4 bases; unmatched bases: 5. The germline gives CDR1 LGHNA, CDR2 YNFKEQ. This CDR3 comprises 15 residues.

The rearrangement links TRBV28 to TRBJ1-5; maybe TRBD1 (5 bases). Trimming cost V 7 bases and J 5 bases, with 15 bases left between them. This CDR3 is 14 amino acids long. Germline lookup yields CDR1 MDHEN and CDR2 SYDVKM. CDR3 amino acids: CASIGEGWYQPQHF. As DNA, the CDR3 is TGTGCCAGCATTGGGGAGGGGTGGTATCAGCCCCAGCATTTT. Complete variable domain (other parts from reference TRBV28 and TRBJ1-5): DVKVTQSSRYLVKRTGEKVFLECVQDMDHENMFWYRQDPGLGLRLIYFSYDVKMKEKGDIPEGYSVSREKKERFSLILESASTNQTSMYLCASIGEGWYQPQHFGDGTRLSIL.

This clone has a single count. This chain links TRBV28 with TRBJ1-4; TRBD1 matches at 7 bases. Germline CDR1 MDHEN, CDR2 SYDVKM. Germline trimming cut 3 bases from V and 4 bases from J; bases unmatched to any gene: 8. This CDR3 spans 16 amino acids. The CDR3 reads CASSLAGGSGNEKLFF. CDR3 sequence (DNA): TGTGCCAGCAGTTTGGCAGGGGGTTCGGGTAATGAAAAACTGTTTTTT.

The genes are TRBV2 and TRBJ2-1, with 9 nucleotides matching TRBD1. Germline CDR1 reads SNHLY; CDR2 reads FYNNEI. V was pared by 9 bases and J by 8 bases, with 5 bases of the junction left unmatched. The CDR3 is 12 amino acids. CDR3 in DNA: TGTGCCAGTAAGGACAGGGGAGATGAGCAGTTCTTC. Translated: CASKDRGDEQFF.

This clone has more than one count but fewer than ten. The V gene is TRBV29-1, the J gene TRBJ1-1; 8 positions agree with TRBD1. J lost 5 bases, V lost 4 bases, and 15 bases had no gene match. The CDR3 totals 16 residues. In germline, CDR1 is SQVTM, CDR2 ANQGSEA. The CDR3 DNA sequence: TGCAGCGTTGCAGCTAGGACAGGGAAGGAGAGTACTGAAGCTTTCTTT. This sequence encodes CSVAARTGKESTEAFF.

The chain has TRBV27 and TRBJ2-1; 11 positions match TRBD2. The CDR3 has 17 residues. Per the germline V gene, CDR1 is MNHEY and CDR2 is SMNVEV (reference sequence). J lost 7 bases, V lost 4 bases, and 12 bases had no gene match. CDR3 protein: CASSSNIAGGQGNEQFF. The CDR3, as DNA: TGTGCCAGCAGTTCAAATATAGCGGGAGGGCAAGGGAATGAGCAGTTCTTC.

This clone has only one observation. V is TRBV5-6 and J is TRBJ2-7; 11 nucleotides line up with TRBD2. The CDR3 runs to 14 residues. CDR1 and CDR2 from the germline V gene are SGHDT and YYEEEE. Germline trimming cut 1 base from V and 5 bases from J; bases unmatched to any gene: 2. CDR3 nucleotides: TGTGCCAGCAGCTTGTCACTAGCGGGAGACGAGCAGTACTTC. Translation gives CASSLSLAGDEQYF.

The CDR3 DNA reads as TGTGCCAGCGGGAGAAGGAGGAGCTCCTACGAGCAGTACTTC. Translation gives CASGRRRSSYEQYF. The chain carries TRBV27 and TRBJ2-7; a possible D gene is TRBD2 (5 bases). This CDR3 has 14 amino acids. Germline CDR1 and CDR2: MNHEY and SMNVEV (reference sequence). V lost 8 bases and J lost 0, with 14 bases in between.

About this clone itself: This sample includes further DNA sequences coding for the same CDR3. This chain links TRBV14 with TRBJ1-3, with D unclear. V lost 3 bases and J lost 4, with 4 bases in between. CDR3 size: 12 residues. Germline V gene data show CDR1 as SGHDN and CDR2 as FVKESK. The CDR3 DNA follows: TGTGCCAGCAGCCATTCCGGAAACACCATATATTTT. The encoded protein is CASSHSGNTIYF. The complete variable domain, with remaining parts taken from reference TRBV14 and TRBJ1-3, reads EAGVTQFPSHSVIEKGQTVTLRCDPISGHDNLYWYRRVMGKEIKFLLHFVKESKQDESGMPNNRFLAERTGGTYSTLKVQPAELEDSGVYFCASSHSGNTIYFGEGSWLTVV.

This clone was recorded only once. The chain has TRBV11-1 and TRBJ2-2; TRBD1 is a possible D gene (5 bases). CDR1 is SGHAT and CDR2 is FQDESV in the germline V gene (reference sequence). V shed 5 bases and J shed 8 bases, with 15 bases lying between them. This CDR3 region has 14 residues. CDR3 nucleotide sequence: TGTGCCAGCAGCCCGAGACAAGGGGCGGGGGAGCTGTTTTTT. The encoded protein is CASSPRQGAGELFF.

The CDR3 region is CSAGQGSSGNTIYF. CDR3 sequence (DNA): TGCAGCGCCGGACAGGGTTCGAGTGGAAACACCATATATTTT. V is TRBV29-1 and J is TRBJ1-3; 8 positions agree with TRBD1. The junction had 8 bases not matched to a gene; V was cut back by 7 bases and J by 3 bases. Germline CDR1 reads SQVTM; CDR2 reads ANQGSEA. This CDR3 comprises 14 residues.

Here the CDR3 DNA reads TGTGCCAGCCACGAGGGAAACATTCAGTACTTC. It is translated as CASHEGNIQYF. The rearrangement links TRBV6-6 to TRBJ2-4, with a tentative D call TRBD2 (5 bases). The CDR3 consists of 11 residues. Deletions cut 8 bases from V and 6 bases from J, with 8 bases between. The germline gives CDR1 MNHNY, CDR2 SVGAGI (reference sequence).